This TCR beta chain was captured in a study of beta chain features in type 1 diabetes. Findings of the study overall: Moderate yet significant TCRB CDR3 shortening was seen in Type 1 diabetes patients in all four CD4+ subsets.

One heparinised draw of blood, averaging about 116 mL, came from each donor. The CDR3 is 14 amino acids. Germline V CDR1 and CDR2: SQVTM, ANQGSEA. V lost 2 bases and J 7 bases, leaving 18 bases between the germline ends. A remark on this clone: Antigen: not known.

The entirety of the isolated RNA underwent reverse transcription, so expressed TCRB transcripts were sequenced. The method was immunoSEQ multiplex PCR; TCRdb's version includes in-frame clones alone and lacks a portion of them. The table records approximately 150,000 clones, approximately 62% of them present only once. The sample comprised naive CD4+ T cells from blood. The TCR originated in a man under 40 with type 1 diabetes. J is TRBJ2-7 and V is TRBV29-1; D unresolved. Here the CDR3 reads CSVELPDHPREQYF. CDR3 coding DNA: TGCAGCGTTGAACTCCCGGACCACCCAAGGGAGCAGTACTTC.